Below, 17 T cell receptor beta chains from the same sample are listed, as sequenced in a study of response to subunit inactivated influenza vaccine. MiXCR, applied by TCRdb to the RT-PCR reads, yields one record per CDR3 protein. The sample yields approximately 700,000 distinct CDR3 sequences, 15% to 19% seen once. The starting material was PBMCs from blood, obtained about 13 days after vaccination. All receptors come from a man in his fifties or sixties who received an inactivated influenza vaccine.

This clonotype was seen only a few times. V usage is TRBV10-3 and J usage is TRBJ1-2, with 9 bases lining up with TRBD1. This CDR3 comprises 14 residues. Germline V lookup: CDR1 ENHRY, CDR2 SYGVKD. Trimming removed 10 bases from V and 3 bases from J; junction bases left unmatched: 9. The CDR3, as DNA: TGTGCCACCCGGGACAGGGTGATCGACTATGGCTACACCTTC. Translation gives CATRDRVIDYGYTF.

The table lists this clonotype with many counts. V and J are TRBV6-2 or TRBV6-3 and TRBJ2-1; tentatively, D is TRBD1 or TRBD2 (5 bases each). With 7 bases removed from V and 4 bases from J, the gap between germline ends came to 17 bases. The CDR3 is made up of 15 amino acids. Germline CDR1 is MNHEY and CDR2 is SVGEGT. The DNA of the CDR3 is TGTGCCAGCACCCCAATTGGGGGAGAGTACAATGAGCAGTTCTTC. It yields the protein CASTPIGGEYNEQFF.

There are many counts of this clonotype. The chain links TRBV15 to TRBJ2-7; 8 bases align to TRBD2. The V segment lost 9 bases and the J segment 2 bases; nucleotides outside the gene matches: 9. The CDR3 consists of 14 residues. Germline V lookup: CDR1 LNHNV, CDR2 YYDKDF (reference sequence). CDR3 amino acids: CATSQVAGPYEQYF. CDR3 nucleotide sequence: TGTGCCACTTCCCAGGTAGCGGGACCCTACGAGCAGTACTTC.

This clonotype was seen a few times. The chain carries TRBV10-3 and TRBJ2-7, with unresolved D. V lost 3 bases, J lost 6 bases, and 9 bases lay in between. The CDR3 spans 12 residues. In germline, CDR1 is ENHRY, CDR2 SYGVKD. The CDR3 nucleotides read TGTGCCATCAGTGAAAGGATATCCGAGCAGTACTTC. Its protein product is CAISERISEQYF.

This clonotype was seen a handful of times. J is TRBJ2-1 and V is TRBV6-5; tentatively, D is TRBD2 (6 bases). The germline V gene has CDR1 MNHEY and CDR2 SVGAGI. CDR3 length equals 12 residues. V was pared by 5 bases and J by 9 bases, with 11 bases between. Written as DNA, the CDR3 is TGTGCCAGCAGTGGTGGGGAGGCTGAGCAGTTCTTC. Translating gives CASSGGEAEQFF.

The gene calls are TRBV5-1 and TRBJ2-5; D is tentatively TRBD1 or TRBD2 (6 bases each). Germline V gives CDR1 SGHRS, CDR2 YFSETQ. V lost 7 bases, J lost 2 bases, and 15 bases lay in between. The CDR3 is made up of 14 amino acids. The CDR3 nucleotides read TGCGCCAGCCGCCAGGGGAGGACTCAAGAGACCCAGTACTTC. Translated, it gives CASRQGRTQETQYF.

V gene TRBV20-1 combines with J gene TRBJ2-7; D perhaps matches TRBD1 (5 bases). Germline CDR1 is DFQATT and CDR2 is SNEGSKA (reference sequence). The CDR3 has 11 residues. The CDR3 loop reads CSPRRDYEQYF. As DNA, the CDR3 is TGCAGCCCGCGCAGGGACTACGAGCAGTACTTC.

This clonotype was counted between two and nine times. The J gene is TRBJ1-4, the V gene TRBV12-3 or TRBV12-4; TRBD1 matches 8 bases. CDR3 length equals 14 residues. J gave up 7 bases and V 8 bases, and 9 bases lay outside the gene matches. This CDR3 reads CASSLQGGREKLFF. As DNA, the CDR3 is TGTGCCAGCTCATTACAGGGGGGTCGTGAAAAACTGTTTTTT.

This clonotype appeared a few times. This chain uses TRBV12-3 or TRBV12-4 with TRBJ1-2, with no clear D. The CDR3 sequence is 11 residues long. The V and J ends lost 4 bases and 11 bases respectively, with 11 bases between them. CDR3 region: CASSSAVGYTF. Here the CDR3 DNA reads TGTGCCAGCAGTTCCGCCGTAGGGTACACCTTC.

In its sample, this clonotype was seen a few times. The J gene is TRBJ2-3, the V gene TRBV7-9; D call uncertain. The CDR3 is made up of 12 amino acids. The V end lost 5 bases, the J end lost 7 bases, and 10 bases lay between the germline ends. The germline V gene has CDR1 SEHNR and CDR2 FQNEAQ (reference sequence). Written as DNA, the CDR3 is TGTGCCAGCAGCACCGACTTTTATACGCAGTATTTT. This codes for CASSTDFYTQYF.

The chain recombines TRBV20-1 with TRBJ2-7, with 8 nucleotides matching TRBD2. This CDR3 is 15 amino acids long. With 4 bases clipped from V and 0 bases from J, the junction kept 8 bases outside the gene matches. Germline assignment: CDR1 DFQATT and CDR2 SNEGSKA (reference sequence). CDR3 amino acids: CSANLVAGPSYEQYF. The CDR3 DNA reads TGCAGTGCTAATCTGGTAGCGGGACCCTCCTACGAGCAGTACTTC.

The sample holds a few counts of this clonotype. The CDR3 is CSVARADEQFF. The CDR3 DNA sequence: TGCAGCGTTGCTAGGGCCGATGAGCAGTTCTTC. The chain recombines TRBV29-1 with TRBJ2-1; D is ambiguous. V lost 4 bases and J lost 8, with 9 bases in between. CDR3 length: 11 residues. Germline V lookup: CDR1 SQVTM, CDR2 ANQGSEA.

The chain is built from TRBV3-1 and TRBJ2-3, with D possibly TRBD2 on 5 matching bases. There are 16 residues in the CDR3. V was cut by 6 bases and J by 3 bases, with 19 bases left in between. Germline-derived CDR1 and CDR2 are LGHDT and YNNKEL (reference sequence). The CDR3 protein is CASSPRTVDGTDTQYF. CDR3 DNA: TGTGCCAGCAGTCCCAGGACTGTGGATGGGACAGATACGCAGTATTTT.

In its sample, this clonotype was seen a few times. The rearrangement uses TRBV12-3 or TRBV12-4 and TRBJ2-3; 10 bases align to TRBD2. With V trimmed by 5 bases and J by 14 bases, 13 bases remained unmatched. The CDR3 length is 14 residues. CDR3 sequence: CASSTGLARIEGYF. CDR3 nucleotides: TGTGCCAGCAGTACGGGACTAGCGCGGATAGAGGGGTATTTT.

This clonotype was seen only a few times. This rearrangement joins TRBV20-1 to TRBJ2-5; D call uncertain. V was shortened by 4 bases and J by 4 bases, with 16 bases between the two germline ends. Germline CDR1 DFQATT, CDR2 SNEGSKA (reference sequence). This CDR3 contains 14 residues. CDR3 region: CSATRGGEGETQYF. For the CDR3, the DNA is TGCAGTGCTACCCGCGGCGGAGAAGGAGAGACCCAGTACTTC.

V usage is TRBV27 and J usage is TRBJ2-7; 8 nucleotides agree with TRBD1. The CDR3 contains 15 residues. V lost 3 bases and J lost 5; bases outside the gene matches: 9. Germline values: CDR1 MNHEY, CDR2 SMNVEV (reference sequence). CDR3 DNA: TGTGCCAGCAGTTTCACCCGGACAGGGCGGGACGAGCAGTACTTC. This gives the protein CASSFTRTGRDEQYF.

The chain couples TRBV5-1 to TRBJ2-5; D unresolved. The CDR3 sequence is 14 residues long. CDR1 SGHRS and CDR2 YFSETQ come from the germline V gene. Trimming shortened V by 2 bases and J by 1 base, and 9 bases separated the two germline ends. DNA of the CDR3: TGCGCCAGCAGCTTAGGGCGGTTCCAAGAGACCCAGTACTTC. This encodes CASSLGRFQETQYF.